This T cell receptor (beta chain) was recorded in a study of cytomegalovirus exposure and HLA in healthy donors. Findings and limits, study-wide: More clonal expansion characterized HLA-associated TCR beta chains than equally common others in a later analysis. In a later analysis, at a false discovery rate of 0.05, approximately 18,000 TCR beta sequences were associated with HLA alleles. The Asian-associated ancestry cluster reportedly had fewer N-insertions than the roughly 670-donor mean in a later analysis. Later analysis showed most CMV-associated TCR beta chains appearing HLA-restricted.

On this clone itself: The antigen is undetermined.

The V and J ends lost 3 bases and 1 base respectively, with 9 bases between them. The germline CDR1 and CDR2 sequences are MDHEN and SYDVKM. This CDR3 region has 15 residues. A multiplex PCR was run with 60 Vbeta primers and 13 Jbeta primers. Repertoires were generated with immunoSEQ multiplex PCR, while TCRdb's copy carries only in-frame clones and drops some. The sample shows 100,000 to 150,000 clones, over 75% of them seen only once. The chain combines TRBV28 with TRBJ2-2, with D perhaps TRBD1 (5 bases). Material: PBMCs. This receptor was obtained from a woman aged 40 to 50 in good health and CMV-seropositive. The CDR3 DNA reads TGTGCCAGCAGTTTTGCCGGACAGAACACCGGGGAGCTGTTTTTT. Translation gives CASSFAGQNTGELFF.